The clone carrying this TCR beta chain was detected many times. Its specificity is unknown. This entry belongs to a study of metastatic and nonmetastatic thyroid tumors. On the study more broadly: Blood and tumor or nodule tissue repertoires from malignant and benign thyroid patients were compared.

The CDR3 runs 11 residues. V gave up 6 bases and J gave up 4 bases, with 4 bases separating them. Germline V gives CDR1 MNHNS, CDR2 SASEGT. Study observations and caveats: A significant increase in TCR beta diversity was reportedly seen in malignant thyroid tumors relative to benign nodules, in blood and tumor.

As handled by the study authors: Building a distant-metastasis classifier for papillary thyroid cancer drew on CDR3 differences across clinicopathological groups. With MiXCR, TCRdb called clones anew from the PCR reads. The V and J calls were determined by TCRdb, not by the authors. The sample has over 15,000 clones, roughly 24% seen once. Every patient underwent thyroid surgery untreated. Specimen: tumor tissue. The chain combines TRBV6-1 with TRBJ2-1, with no clear D. The TCR sequence derives from a male donor with papillary thyroid cancer or a benign thyroid nodule (not recorded which). Some clones in this sample may be carry-over from other donors' samples. CDR3 DNA sequence: TGTGCCAGCAGCCGTTACAATGAGCAGTTCTTC. This translates into CASSRYNEQFF.